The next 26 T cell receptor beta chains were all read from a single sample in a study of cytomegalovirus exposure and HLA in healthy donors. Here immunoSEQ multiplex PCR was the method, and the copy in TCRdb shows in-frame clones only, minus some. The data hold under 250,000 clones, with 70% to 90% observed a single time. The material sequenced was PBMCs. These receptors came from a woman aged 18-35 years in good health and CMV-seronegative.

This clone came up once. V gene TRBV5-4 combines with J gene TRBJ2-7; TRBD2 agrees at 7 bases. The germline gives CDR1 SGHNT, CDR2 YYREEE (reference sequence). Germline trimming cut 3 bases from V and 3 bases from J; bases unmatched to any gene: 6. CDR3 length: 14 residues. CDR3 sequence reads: CASSWAGLHYEQYF. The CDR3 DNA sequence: TGTGCCAGCAGCTGGGCGGGACTACACTACGAGCAGTACTTC.

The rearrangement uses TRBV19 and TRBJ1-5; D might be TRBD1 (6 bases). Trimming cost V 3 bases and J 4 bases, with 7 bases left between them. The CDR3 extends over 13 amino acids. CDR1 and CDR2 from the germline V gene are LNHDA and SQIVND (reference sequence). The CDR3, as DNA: TGTGCCAGTAGTATCACAGGGAATCAGCCCCAGCATTTT. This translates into CASSITGNQPQHF.

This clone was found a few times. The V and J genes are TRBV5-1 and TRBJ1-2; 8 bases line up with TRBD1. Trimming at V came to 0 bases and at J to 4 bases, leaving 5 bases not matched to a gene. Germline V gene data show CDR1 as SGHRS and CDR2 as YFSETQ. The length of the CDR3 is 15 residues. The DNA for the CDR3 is TGCGCCAGCAGCTTGGTGTCAGGGGGCGGCTATGGCTACACCTTC. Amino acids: CASSLVSGGGYGYTF.

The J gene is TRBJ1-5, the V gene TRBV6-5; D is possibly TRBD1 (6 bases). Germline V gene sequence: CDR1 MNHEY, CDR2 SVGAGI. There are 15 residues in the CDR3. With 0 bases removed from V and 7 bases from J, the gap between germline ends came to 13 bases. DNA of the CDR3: TGTGCCAGCAGTTACTCCTACAGGGTACGCCAGCCCCAGCATTTT. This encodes CASSYSYRVRQPQHF.

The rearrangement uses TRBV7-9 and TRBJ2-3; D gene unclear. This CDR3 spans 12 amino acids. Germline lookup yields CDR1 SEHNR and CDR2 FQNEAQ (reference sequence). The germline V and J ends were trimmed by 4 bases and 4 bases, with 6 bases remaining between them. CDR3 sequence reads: CASSSVSDTQYF. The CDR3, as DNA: TGTGCCAGCAGCTCGGTCTCAGATACGCAGTATTTT.

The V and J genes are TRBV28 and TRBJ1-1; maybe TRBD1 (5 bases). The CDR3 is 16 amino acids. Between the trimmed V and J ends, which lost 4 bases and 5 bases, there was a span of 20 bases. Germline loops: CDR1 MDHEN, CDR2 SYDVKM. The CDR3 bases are TGTGCCAGCAGTTCCCCCGGGACTCCATCGGATACTGAAGCTTTCTTT. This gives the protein CASSSPGTPSDTEAFF.

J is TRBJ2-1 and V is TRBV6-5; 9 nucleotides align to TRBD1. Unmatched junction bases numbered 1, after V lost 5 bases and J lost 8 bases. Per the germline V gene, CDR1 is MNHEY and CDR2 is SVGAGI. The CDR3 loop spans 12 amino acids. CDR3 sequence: CASSRTGDEQFF. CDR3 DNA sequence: TGTGCCAGCAGTCGGACAGGGGATGAGCAGTTCTTC.

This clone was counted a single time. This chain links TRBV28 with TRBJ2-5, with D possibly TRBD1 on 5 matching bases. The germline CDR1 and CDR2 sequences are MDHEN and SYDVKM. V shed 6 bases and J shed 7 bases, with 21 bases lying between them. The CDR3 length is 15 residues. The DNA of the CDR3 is TGTGCCAGCAGCGAAACAGGTTTGCAGGTTTTGACCCAGTACTTC. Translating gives CASSETGLQVLTQYF.

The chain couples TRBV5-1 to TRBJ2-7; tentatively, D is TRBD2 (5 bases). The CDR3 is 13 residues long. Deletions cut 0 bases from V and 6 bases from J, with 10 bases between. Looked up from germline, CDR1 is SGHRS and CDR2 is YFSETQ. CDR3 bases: TGCGCCAGCAGCTTGGGGCGCGGGCTCGAGCAGTACTTC. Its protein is CASSLGRGLEQYF. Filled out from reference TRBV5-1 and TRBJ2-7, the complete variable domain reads KAGVTQTPRYLIKTRGQQVTLSCSPISGHRSVSWYQQTPGQGLQFLFEYFSETQRNKGNFPGRFSGRQFSNSRSEMNVSTLELGDSALYLCASSLGRGLEQYFGPGTRLTVT.

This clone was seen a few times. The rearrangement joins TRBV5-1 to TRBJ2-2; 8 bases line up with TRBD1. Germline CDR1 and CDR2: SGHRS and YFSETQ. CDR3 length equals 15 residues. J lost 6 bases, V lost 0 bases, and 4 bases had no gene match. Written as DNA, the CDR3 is TGCGCCAGCAGCTTGGGGACAGGGCCCGCCGGGGAGCTGTTTTTT. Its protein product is CASSLGTGPAGELFF. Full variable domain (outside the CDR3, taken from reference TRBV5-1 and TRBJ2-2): KAGVTQTPRYLIKTRGQQVTLSCSPISGHRSVSWYQQTPGQGLQFLFEYFSETQRNKGNFPGRFSGRQFSNSRSEMNVSTLELGDSALYLCASSLGTGPAGELFFGEGSRLTVL.

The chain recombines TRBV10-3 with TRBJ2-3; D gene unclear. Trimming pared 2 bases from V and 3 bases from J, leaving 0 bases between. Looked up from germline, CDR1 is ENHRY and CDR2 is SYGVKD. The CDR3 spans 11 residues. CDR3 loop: CAISETDTQYF. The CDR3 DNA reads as TGTGCCATCAGTGAGACAGATACGCAGTATTTT.

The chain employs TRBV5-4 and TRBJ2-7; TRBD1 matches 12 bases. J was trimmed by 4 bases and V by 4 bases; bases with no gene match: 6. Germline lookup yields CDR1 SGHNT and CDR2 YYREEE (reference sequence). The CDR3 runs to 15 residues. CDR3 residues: CASSGGQGARYEQYF. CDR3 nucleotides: TGTGCCAGCAGCGGGGGACAGGGGGCAAGATACGAGCAGTACTTC.

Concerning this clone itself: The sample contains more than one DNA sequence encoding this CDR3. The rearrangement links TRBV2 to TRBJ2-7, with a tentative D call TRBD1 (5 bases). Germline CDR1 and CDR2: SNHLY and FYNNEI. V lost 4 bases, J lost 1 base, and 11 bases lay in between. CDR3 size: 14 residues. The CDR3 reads CASSAGSLSYEQYF. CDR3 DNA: TGTGCCAGCAGTGCAGGGTCTCTATCCTACGAGCAGTACTTC.

CDR3 nucleotide sequence: TGTGCCAGCAGCTTCCAGACAAGAAACAATGAGCAGTTCTTC. Its protein is CASSFQTRNNEQFF. This rearrangement joins TRBV7-9 to TRBJ2-1; D uncertain. Trimming stripped 3 bases from V and 5 bases from J, with 11 bases between. The germline V gene encodes CDR1 SEHNR and CDR2 FQNEAQ (reference sequence). CDR3 length equals 14 residues.

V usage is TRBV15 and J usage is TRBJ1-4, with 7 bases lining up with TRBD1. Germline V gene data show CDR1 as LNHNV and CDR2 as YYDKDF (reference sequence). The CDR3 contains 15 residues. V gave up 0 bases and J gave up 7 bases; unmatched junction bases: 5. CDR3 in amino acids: CATSREGGAVEKLFF. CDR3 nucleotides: TGTGCCACCAGCAGAGAAGGGGGCGCGGTTGAAAAACTGTTTTTT.

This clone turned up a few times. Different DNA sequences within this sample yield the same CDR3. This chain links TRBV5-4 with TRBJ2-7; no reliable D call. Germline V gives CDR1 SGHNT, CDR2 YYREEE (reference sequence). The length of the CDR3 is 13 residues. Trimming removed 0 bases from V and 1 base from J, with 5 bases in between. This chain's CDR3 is CASSLARSYEQYF. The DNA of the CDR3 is TGTGCCAGCAGCTTGGCCCGGTCCTACGAGCAGTACTTC.

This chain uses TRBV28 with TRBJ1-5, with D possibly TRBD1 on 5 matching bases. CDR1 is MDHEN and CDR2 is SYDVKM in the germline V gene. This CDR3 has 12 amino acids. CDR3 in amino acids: CGTWGGGQPQHF. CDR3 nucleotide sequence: TGTGGGACCTGGGGGGGAGGTCAGCCCCAGCATTTT.

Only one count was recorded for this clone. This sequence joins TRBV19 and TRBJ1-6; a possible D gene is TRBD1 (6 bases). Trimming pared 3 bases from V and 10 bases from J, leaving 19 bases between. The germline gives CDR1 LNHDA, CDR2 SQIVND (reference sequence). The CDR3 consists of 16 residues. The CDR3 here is CASSMGGADRTSPLHF. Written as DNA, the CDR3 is TGTGCCAGTAGTATGGGCGGCGCCGACAGGACCTCACCCCTCCACTTT.

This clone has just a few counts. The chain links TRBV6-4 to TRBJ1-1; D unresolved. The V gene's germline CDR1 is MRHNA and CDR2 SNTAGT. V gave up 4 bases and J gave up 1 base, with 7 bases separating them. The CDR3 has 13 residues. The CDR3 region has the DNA TGTGCCAGCAGTGTGGAGGAGAACACTGAAGCTTTCTTT. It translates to CASSVEENTEAFF.

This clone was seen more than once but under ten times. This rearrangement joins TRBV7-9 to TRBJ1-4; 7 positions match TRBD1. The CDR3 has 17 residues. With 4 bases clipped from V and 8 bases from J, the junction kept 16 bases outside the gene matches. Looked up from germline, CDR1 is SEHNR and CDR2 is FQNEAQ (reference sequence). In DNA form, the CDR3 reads TGTGCCAGCAGCTCGCGTTTGGGCGGGACAGTGACGGAAAAACTGTTTTTT. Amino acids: CASSSRLGGTVTEKLFF.

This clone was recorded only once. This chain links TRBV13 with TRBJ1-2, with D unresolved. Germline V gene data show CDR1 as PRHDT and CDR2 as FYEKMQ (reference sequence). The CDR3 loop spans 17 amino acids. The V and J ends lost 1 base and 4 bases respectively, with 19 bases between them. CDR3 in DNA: TGTGCCAGCAGCTTAGATGAGTTGAGGGAGGTCCGCTATGGCTACACCTTC. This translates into CASSLDELREVRYGYTF.

The CDR3 DNA sequence: TGCGCCAGCAGCTACTCTGGAGATACGCAGTATTTT. It yields the protein CASSYSGDTQYF. The chain has TRBV5-1 and TRBJ2-3; D not resolved. V was trimmed by 3 bases and J by 5 bases, leaving 7 bases between them. This CDR3 spans 12 amino acids. Germline loops: CDR1 SGHRS, CDR2 YFSETQ.

CDR3 in DNA: TGTGCCACCAGCAGTGGGAGTGGCACTAACTATGGCTACACCTTC. It yields the protein CATSSGSGTNYGYTF. The chain recombines TRBV15 with TRBJ1-2; no reliable D call. Germline CDR1 is LNHNV and CDR2 is YYDKDF (reference sequence). Trimming took off 3 bases at V and 0 bases at J, with 11 bases between the two ends. The CDR3 consists of 15 residues.

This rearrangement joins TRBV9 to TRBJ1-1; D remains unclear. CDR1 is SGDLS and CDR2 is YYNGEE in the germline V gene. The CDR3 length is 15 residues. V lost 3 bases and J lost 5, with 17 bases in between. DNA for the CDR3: TGTGCCAGCAGCGGGCAAGCAGTTGGGTGGACTGAAGCTTTCTTT. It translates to CASSGQAVGWTEAFF. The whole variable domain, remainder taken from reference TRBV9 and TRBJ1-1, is DSGVTQTPKHLITATGQRVTLRCSPRSGDLSVYWYQQSLDQGLQFLIQYYNGEERAKGNILERFSAQQFPDLHSELNLSSLELGDSALYFCASSGQAVGWTEAFFGQGTRLTVV.

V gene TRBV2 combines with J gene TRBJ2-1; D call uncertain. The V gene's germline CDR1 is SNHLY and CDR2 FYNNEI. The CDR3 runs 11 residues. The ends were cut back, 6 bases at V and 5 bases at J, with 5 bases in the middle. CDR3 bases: TGTGCCAGCAGCTACAACAATGAGCAGTTCTTC. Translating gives CASSYNNEQFF.

The CDR3 loop reads CSDSRGDTQYF. The CDR3 nucleotides read TGCAGCGACAGCCGAGGGGATACGCAGTATTTT. V is TRBV29-1 and J is TRBJ2-3; D is perhaps TRBD2 (5 bases). The length of the CDR3 is 11 residues. Germline CDR1 is SQVTM and CDR2 is ANQGSEA. V dropped 7 bases and J dropped 6 bases, with 11 bases sitting between them.